This T cell receptor (beta chain) originates from a study of blood T cell repertoires in COVID-19. The wider study: COVID-19 samples collected from the United States, Italy and Spain covered acute and convalescent phases. PBMCs, B-cell-depleted T cells, or T cells provided the cDNA or gDNA that made up the material.

In the source study's methods: The assay estimated nucleated cells by amplifying reference gene primers. Measured with immunoSEQ multiplex PCR; TCRdb has only the in-frame clones, and not every one. V and J calls and clone size are as listed in that table; D and trimming were resolved from the DNA. The table records fewer than 650,000 clones, around 90% of them present only once. Germline V gene sequence: CDR1 SGDLS, CDR2 YYNGEE. The length of the CDR3 is 12 residues. V was shortened by 0 bases and J by 10 bases, with 8 bases between the two germline ends. Seattle researchers signed up patients amid active infection and tracked them longitudinally. As to this clone: Other DNA sequences from this sample encode an identical CDR3 as well.

The sample consisted of peripheral blood. The V and J genes are TRBV9 and TRBJ2-1; D unclear. The TCR originated in a woman between 50 and 59 years old with COVID-19, enrolled during active disease. The CDR3 DNA is TGTGCCAGCAGCGTAGGTGGCCGAGAGCAGTTCTTC. Amino acid sequence: CASSVGGREQFF.